A single sample is the source of the 9 T cell receptor beta chains below, sequenced in a study of cytomegalovirus exposure and HLA in healthy donors. The PCR contained 60 Vbeta and 13 Jbeta primers. TCRdb keeps only in-frame clones here, not all; method: immunoSEQ multiplex PCR. This sample has over 150,000 clones, with approximately 72% found just once. Sequenced input: PBMCs. Receptors were obtained from a man between 18 and 35 years old in good health and CMV-seronegative.

This chain uses TRBV25-1 with TRBJ2-3; D possibly corresponds to TRBD2 (5 bases). V was cut by 6 bases and J by 0 bases, with 10 bases left in between. The CDR3 is made up of 14 amino acids. The V gene's germline CDR1 is MGHDK and CDR2 SYGVNS. The CDR3 spells CASSRTGSTDTQYF. The CDR3 region has the DNA TGTGCCAGCAGCAGGACGGGAAGCACAGATACGCAGTATTTT.

V gene TRBV27 combines with J gene TRBJ2-1, with D possibly TRBD2 on 6 matching bases. With 6 bases removed from V and 0 bases from J, the gap between germline ends came to 6 bases. CDR1 is MNHEY and CDR2 is SMNVEV in the germline V gene (reference sequence). CDR3 length: 13 amino acids. CDR3 DNA sequence: TGTGCCAGCAGGCGGGACTCCTACAATGAGCAGTTCTTC. Protein sequence: CASRRDSYNEQFF.

The chain has TRBV2 and TRBJ2-3, with D possibly TRBD1 on 6 matching bases. The CDR3 extends over 15 amino acids. Germline V gives CDR1 SNHLY, CDR2 FYNNEI. The ends were cut back, 6 bases at V and 3 bases at J, with 16 bases in the middle. CDR3 coding DNA: TGTGCCAGCAGCGAGGATGGACAGTTGACAGATACGCAGTATTTT. The encoded protein is CASSEDGQLTDTQYF. The whole variable domain, filled in from reference TRBV2 and TRBJ2-3, reads EPEVTQTPSHQVTQMGQEVILRCVPISNHLYFYWYRQILGQKVEFLVSFYNNEISEKSEIFDDQFSVERPDGSNFTLKIRSTKLEDSAMYFCASSEDGQLTDTQYFGPGTRLTVL.

This sequence joins TRBV7-2 and TRBJ2-7, with D possibly being TRBD2 (6 bases). V was pared by 5 bases and J by 2 bases, with 16 bases between. The CDR3 spans 15 residues. Germline-derived CDR1 and CDR2 are SGHTA and FQGNSA. CDR3 sequence (DNA): TGTGCCAGCAGCATCCGCGGAGGGGCCCCCTACGAGCAGTACTTC. Amino acids: CASSIRGGAPYEQYF.

The sample holds one count of this clone. This chain uses TRBV5-4 with TRBJ2-1; the D gene is possibly TRBD2 (7 bases). The germline V gene has CDR1 SGHNT and CDR2 YYREEE (reference sequence). Trimming left V 6 bases short and J 5 bases short, with 18 bases between. The CDR3 length is 15 residues. CDR3 sequence reads: CASTQGTTRNNEQFF. CDR3 sequence (DNA): TGTGCCAGCACCCAGGGGACTACCAGAAACAATGAGCAGTTCTTC.

The chain joins TRBV19 to TRBJ2-1; 13 bases map to TRBD2. The V gene end was trimmed by 6 bases and the J gene end by 2 bases; junction bases not matched to a gene: 1. The CDR3 covers 15 residues. Germline CDR1 is LNHDA and CDR2 is SQIVND (reference sequence). The CDR3 spells CASSGTSGAYNEQFF. As DNA, the CDR3 is TGTGCCAGTAGCGGGACTAGCGGGGCCTACAATGAGCAGTTCTTC.

The rearrangement uses TRBV9 and TRBJ1-1; D might be TRBD1 (6 bases). CDR1 and CDR2 from the germline V gene are SGDLS and YYNGEE. The CDR3 is made up of 14 amino acids. The V end was cut by 2 bases, the J end by 5 bases, with 13 bases between. The CDR3 here is CASSVSGGWTEAFF. DNA for the CDR3: TGTGCCAGCAGCGTTTCGGGGGGCTGGACTGAAGCTTTCTTT. Using reference TRBV9 and TRBJ1-1 for the parts outside the CDR3, the full variable domain is DSGVTQTPKHLITATGQRVTLRCSPRSGDLSVYWYQQSLDQGLQFLIQYYNGEERAKGNILERFSAQQFPDLHSELNLSSLELGDSALYFCASSVSGGWTEAFFGQGTRLTVV.

The gene calls are TRBV13 and TRBJ2-7, with 9 bases identical to TRBD1. The J segment lost 7 bases and the V segment lost 7 bases, leaving 8 bases of the junction unmatched. Germline-derived CDR1 and CDR2 are PRHDT and FYEKMQ (reference sequence). This CDR3 spans 13 amino acids. The CDR3 loop reads CASNRGQGEEQYF. The CDR3 DNA sequence: TGTGCCAGCAACCGGGGACAGGGAGAAGAGCAGTACTTC.

This clone was seen a single time. V usage is TRBV18 and J usage is TRBJ1-1, with a weak D call TRBD1 (6 bases). Germline values: CDR1 KGHSH, CDR2 LQKENI. There are 14 residues in the CDR3. V gave up 5 bases and J gave up 6 bases, with 16 bases separating them. CDR3 loop: CASSTDSSTPEAFF. The CDR3 DNA is TGTGCCAGCTCAACGGACAGCTCCACTCCTGAAGCTTTCTTT.